This T cell receptor beta chain was obtained from a study of blood T cell repertoires in COVID-19. Original handling: How many nucleated cells were present was estimated from reference gene primer amplification. Profiling relied on immunoSEQ multiplex PCR, and the TCRdb table lists in-frame clones only, not all of them. Clonal size and the V and J genes are those of that table, whereas D and trimming came from the DNA. The table has 100,000 to 150,000 clones, 70% to 90% seen once. Looked up from germline, CDR1 is SGHTA and CDR2 is FQGNSA. Trimming cost V 5 bases and J 4 bases, with 18 bases left between them. The CDR3 contains 15 residues.

This chain links TRBV7-2 with TRBJ2-7; D perhaps matches TRBD1 (5 bases). The sequence derives from a human donor in a cohort sampled during active COVID-19. The specimen was peripheral blood. The CDR3, as DNA: TGTGCCAGCAGCGTGGGCCAGGGAACGTTGTACGAGCAGTACTTC. Amino acids: CASSVGQGTLYEQYF.